This TCR beta chain was found in a study of T cells in Graves' hyperthyroidism and ophthalmopathy. Amplification of TCR beta CDR3 regions used RNA as the template. Using the HTBI primer set, a first-round RT-PCR was run on the TCR CDR3. Using its own MiXCR run on the multiplex PCR reads, TCRdb lists one record per CDR3 protein. The data show a few hundred thousand distinct CDR3 sequences, with more than 45% seen just once and roughly 20% held by the top ten. Many counts were recorded for this clonotype. This TCR was recovered from an adult woman with Graves' disease, either hyperthyroidism or ophthalmopathy (not recorded which). Input material: peripheral blood or thyroid tissue (not recorded which).

In DNA form, the CDR3 reads TGTGCCAGCTCCACTTCCCCGGGACAGACCGACTCTGGAAACACCATATATTTT. Its translation is CASSTSPGQTDSGNTIYF. The V gene is TRBV6-6, the J gene TRBJ1-3, with 7 bases matching TRBD1. Germline V lookup: CDR1 MNHNY, CDR2 SVGAGI (reference sequence). This CDR3 is built from 18 residues. V shed 8 bases and J 0 bases; nucleotides not matched to a gene: 16.